The present entry profiles one T cell receptor (beta chain) with its context. Its antigen is undetermined. With 5 bases removed from V and 1 base from J, the gap between germline ends came to 22 bases. CDR3 length: 17 residues. CDR1 and CDR2 (germline): SGDLS, YYNGEE. TCRdb's copy holds only in-frame clones and misses some; the assay was immunoSEQ multiplex PCR. The table records over 100,000 clones, about 94% of them present only once. The data stem from a study of siplizumab effects on memory and regulatory T cells. Study-wide findings and caveats: Sequences below about 10^-5 frequency were poorly captured. As a result, only a minor fraction of alloreactive clones mapped to unstimulated subsets.

This TCR derives from a human donor in good health. Input material: CD4+ T cells sorted from blood. V is TRBV9 and J is TRBJ2-7; D could derive from TRBD1 or TRBD2 (5 bases each). CDR3 region: CASRQNHRDPRSYEQYF. CDR3 sequence (DNA): TGTGCCAGCAGGCAGAATCACCGGGACCCCCGATCCTACGAGCAGTACTTC.